The 6 T cell receptor beta chains given below trace back to one sample, sequenced in a study of spatial heterogeneity in lung cancer. Study results and limitations: Tumor mutation count correlated with how many alpha and beta TCRs expanded intratumorally.

As for time point: sample taken at primary tumor resection. TCRdb fed the 5' RACE reads into MiXCR, producing one record per CDR3 protein. The sample holds around 100,000 distinct CDR3 sequences, about 4.4% seen once. No antigen is known for these receptors. Sequenced material: lung tumor tissue, taken at surgery. The receptor set was obtained from a male donor with early-stage non-small cell lung cancer.

This clonotype was observed a handful of times. The CDR3 reads CASSITSGANVLTF. Here the CDR3 DNA reads TGTGCCAGTAGTATCACCAGTGGGGCCAACGTCCTGACTTTC. The rearrangement joins TRBV19 to TRBJ2-6; the D is unclear. The CDR3 has 14 residues. The V end was cut by 3 bases, the J end by 3 bases, with 6 bases between. Germline V gene data show CDR1 as LNHDA and CDR2 as SQIVND (reference sequence).

In its sample, this clonotype was seen many times. J is TRBJ2-1 and V is TRBV4-1, with 9 nucleotides matching TRBD2. The CDR3 sequence is 16 residues long. Germline CDR1 and CDR2: MGHRA and YSYEKL. With 0 bases clipped from V and 7 bases from J, the junction kept 7 bases outside the gene matches. For the CDR3, the DNA is TGCGCCAGCAGCCAAGAGTTAGCGGGAGCCGTGAATGAGCAGTTCTTC. The encoded protein is CASSQELAGAVNEQFF.

This clonotype was picked up many times. CDR3 sequence reads: CASSQDLRLADTQYF. CDR3 DNA sequence: TGTGCCAGCAGCCAAGATCTCCGACTAGCCGATACGCAGTATTTT. The rearrangement links TRBV4-2 to TRBJ2-3; 7 nucleotides line up with TRBD2. The V segment lost 0 bases and the J segment 6 bases; nucleotides outside the gene matches: 6. CDR1 LGHNA and CDR2 YNFKEQ come from the germline V gene. CDR3 length equals 15 residues.

This clonotype has a count of ten or more. The CDR3 DNA follows: TGTGCCAGCGGGGCAGGGGTCTCCTACGAGCAGTACTTC. Its translation: CASGAGVSYEQYF. The chain uses TRBV6-5 and TRBJ2-7; maybe TRBD1 (6 bases). Germline V gene data show CDR1 as MNHEY and CDR2 as SVGAGI. The length of the CDR3 is 13 residues. V lost 8 bases and J 0 bases, leaving 11 bases between the germline ends.

This clonotype was seen at least ten times. The gene calls are TRBV4-1 and TRBJ2-2; 9 bases align to TRBD2. J lost 3 bases, V lost 7 bases, and 6 bases had no gene match. The CDR3 sequence is 15 residues long. Germline V gene data show CDR1 as MGHRA and CDR2 as YSYEKL. CDR3: CASNLAGEDTGELFF. CDR3 coding DNA: TGCGCCAGCAACTTAGCGGGAGAGGACACCGGGGAGCTGTTTTTT.

Many counts were recorded for this clonotype. The chain links TRBV10-3 to TRBJ1-1; TRBD1 aligns across 11 bases. The V gene end was trimmed by 0 bases and the J gene end by 5 bases; junction bases not matched to a gene: 5. The CDR3 extends over 16 amino acids. CDR1 is ENHRY and CDR2 is SYGVKD in the germline V gene. This CDR3 reads CAISESPGQGETEAFF. Here the CDR3 DNA reads TGTGCCATCAGTGAGTCGCCGGGACAGGGGGAAACTGAAGCTTTCTTT.